This TCR beta chain was found in a study of cytomegalovirus exposure and HLA in healthy donors. General observations from the study: Across all donors, roughly uniform sequencing depth was an assumption of the presence/absence analyses.

There are 14 residues in the CDR3. The J segment lost 1 base and the V segment lost 5 bases, leaving 1 base of the junction unmatched. Germline V lookup: CDR1 SGHNT, CDR2 YENEEA. 13 Jbeta primers and 60 Vbeta primers were used for the PCR. The assay was immunoSEQ multiplex PCR, and TCRdb's table has in-frame clones only and misses some. Reported are some 120,000 clones; the ten largest clones contain around 7%. As concerns this clone: Its specificity is unknown.

The chain has TRBV11-3 and TRBJ2-2; 7 nucleotides agree with TRBD2. The source material was PBMCs. The receptor was isolated from a middle-aged man in good health and CMV-seropositive. The CDR3 sequence is CASSRTRNTGELFF. The CDR3 nucleotides are TGTGCCAGCAGCCGGACTAGGAACACCGGGGAGCTGTTTTTT.